This is a list of T cell receptor beta chains from one sample in a study of blood T cell repertoires in COVID-19. Profiled with immunoSEQ multiplex PCR; TCRdb holds only in-frame clones, not every one. The table shows almost 70,000 clones, with more than 70% occurring only once. The sequencing sample was made of peripheral blood. The receptors here all came from a human donor in a cohort sampled during active COVID-19. Each CDR3 is given with its conserved first and last residue. A D gene is named only where the DNA matches it firmly.

J: TRBJ2-1; D: TRBD2; V: TRBV24-1; CDR3: CATSDSTSGRNNEQFF; DNA: TGTGCCACCAGTGACTCGACTAGCGGGAGGAATAATGAGCAGTTCTTC
J: TRBJ2-1; D: TRBD1; V: TRBV3-1/TRBV3-2; CDR3: CASSQDPRTGNEQFF; DNA: TGTGCCAGCAGCCAAGATCCCCGGACAGGGAATGAGCAGTTCTTC
J: TRBJ2-1; D: TRBD2; V: TRBV28; CDR3: CASSSSIAGSSYNEQFF; DNA: TGTGCCAGCAGTTCCAGCATAGCGGGAAGCTCCTACAATGAGCAGTTCTTC
J: TRBJ1-1; D: TRBD1; V: TRBV9; CDR3: CASSVGHRGGNTEAFF; DNA: TGTGCCAGCAGCGTAGGACACAGGGGGGGGAACACTGAAGCTTTCTTT
J: TRBJ2-5; D: TRBD2; V: TRBV3-1/TRBV3-2; CDR3: CASSLRGAGGETQYF; DNA: TGTGCCAGCAGCTTGCGGGGGGCCGGAGGGGAGACCCAGTACTTC
J: TRBJ2-4; D: .; V: TRBV6-5; CDR3: CASRGPGENIQYF; DNA: TGTGCCAGCAGAGGCCCGGGGGAAAACATTCAGTACTTC
J: TRBJ2-7; D: TRBD1; V: TRBV5-1; CDR3: CASSLVGQLYEQYF; DNA: TGCGCCAGCAGCTTGGTGGGACAGCTTTACGAGCAGTACTTC
J: TRBJ2-7; D: .; V: TRBV30; CDR3: CAWESNYEQYF; DNA: TGTGCCTGGGAGAGCAACTACGAGCAGTACTTC
J: TRBJ2-7; D: TRBD1; V: TRBV10-3; CDR3: CAISEGQGASEQYF; DNA: TGTGCCATCAGTGAGGGACAGGGGGCCAGCGAGCAGTACTTC
J: TRBJ2-4; D: .; V: TRBV21-1; CDR3: CASSRRLAGGGFLAKNIQYF; DNA: TGTGCCAGCAGCAGGAGACTAGCGGGAGGCGGGTTTCTAGCCAAAAACATTCAGTACTTC
J: TRBJ2-7; D: TRBD1; V: TRBV5-4; CDR3: CASSRDRGSYEQYF; DNA: TGTGCCAGCAGCAGGGACAGGGGGAGTTACGAGCAGTACTTC
J: TRBJ2-1; D: .; V: TRBV5-1; CDR3: CASSFRADDYSYNEQFF; DNA: TGCGCCAGCAGCTTCAGGGCAGACGATTACTCCTACAATGAGCAGTTCTTC
J: TRBJ1-4; D: .; V: TRBV5-4; CDR3: CASSKGGANEKLFF; DNA: TGTGCCAGCTCCAAGGGAGGTGCAAATGAAAAACTGTTTTTT
J: TRBJ1-2; D: .; V: TRBV6-4; CDR3: CASSVWAGSNYGYTF; DNA: TGTGCCAGCAGTGTATGGGCAGGGTCTAACTATGGCTACACCTTC
J: TRBJ1-6; D: .; V: TRBV30; CDR3: CAWGDTDNSPLHF; DNA: TGTGCCTGGGGGGACACCGATAATTCACCCCTCCACTTT
J: TRBJ1-6; D: .; V: TRBV7-6; CDR3: CASSPTPGQWSSPLHF; DNA: TGTGCCAGCAGTCCCACCCCGGGACAATGGAGTTCACCCCTCCACTTT